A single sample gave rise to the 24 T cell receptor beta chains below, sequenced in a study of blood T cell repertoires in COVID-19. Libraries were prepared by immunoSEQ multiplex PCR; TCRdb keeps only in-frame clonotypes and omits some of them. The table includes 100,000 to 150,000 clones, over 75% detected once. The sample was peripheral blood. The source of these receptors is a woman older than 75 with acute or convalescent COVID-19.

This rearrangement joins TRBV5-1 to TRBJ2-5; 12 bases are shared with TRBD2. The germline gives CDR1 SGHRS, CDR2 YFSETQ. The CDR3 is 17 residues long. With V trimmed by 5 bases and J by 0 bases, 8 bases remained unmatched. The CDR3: CASRPLAGGPNQETQYF. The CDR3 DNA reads TGCGCCAGCAGACCCCTAGCGGGGGGGCCAAACCAAGAGACCCAGTACTTC.

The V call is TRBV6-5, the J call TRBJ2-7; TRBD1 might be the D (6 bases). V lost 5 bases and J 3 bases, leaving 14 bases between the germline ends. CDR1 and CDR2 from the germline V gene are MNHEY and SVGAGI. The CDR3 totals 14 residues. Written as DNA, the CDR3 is TGTGCCAGCAGTCGCCGAACAGGGTTCTACGAGCAGTACTTC. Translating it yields CASSRRTGFYEQYF.

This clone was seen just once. This chain's CDR3 is CASSYTGPDFSNQPQHF. The CDR3, as DNA: TGTGCCAGCAGTTACACCGGACCGGACTTTAGCAATCAGCCCCAGCATTTT. The chain couples TRBV6-2 or TRBV6-3 to TRBJ1-5; D is undetermined. V dropped 2 bases and J dropped 0 bases, with 14 bases sitting between them. The CDR3 contains 17 residues. Germline CDR1 and CDR2: MNHEY and SVGEGT.

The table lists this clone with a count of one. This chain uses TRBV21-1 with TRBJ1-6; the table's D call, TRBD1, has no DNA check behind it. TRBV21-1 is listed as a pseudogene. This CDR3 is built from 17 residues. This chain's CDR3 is CASSKGTTDRGCSPLHF. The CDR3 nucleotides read TGTGCCAGCAGCAAAGGGACTACCGACAGGGGTTGTTCACCCCTCCACTTT.

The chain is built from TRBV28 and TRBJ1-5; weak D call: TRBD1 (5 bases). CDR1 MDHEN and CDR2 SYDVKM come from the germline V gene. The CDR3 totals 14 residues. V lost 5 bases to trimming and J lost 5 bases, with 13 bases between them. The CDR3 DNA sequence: TGTGCCAGCAGTCGGAGGGGCGCCCATCAGCCCCAGCATTTT. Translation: CASSRRGAHQPQHF.

DNA of the CDR3: TGTGCCAGTAGTATCATGGGGAGCCGAGGAAACACCATATATTTT. Translating gives CASSIMGSRGNTIYF. The V gene is TRBV19, the J gene TRBJ1-3; D is unresolved. Trimming took 3 bases from V and 4 from J, leaving 13 bases between them. CDR1 and CDR2 (germline): LNHDA, SQIVND (reference sequence). The CDR3 is 15 residues long.

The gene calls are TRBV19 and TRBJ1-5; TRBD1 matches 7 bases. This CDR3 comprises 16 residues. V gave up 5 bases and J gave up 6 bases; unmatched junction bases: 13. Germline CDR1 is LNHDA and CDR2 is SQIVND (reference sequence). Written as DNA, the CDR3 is TGTGCCAGTAGTGAATGGGACAGAGCGAGTGTTCAGCCCCAGCATTTT. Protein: CASSEWDRASVQPQHF.

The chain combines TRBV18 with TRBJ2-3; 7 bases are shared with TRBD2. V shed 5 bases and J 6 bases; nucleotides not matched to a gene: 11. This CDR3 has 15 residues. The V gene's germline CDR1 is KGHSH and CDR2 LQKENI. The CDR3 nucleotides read TGTGCCAGCTCAGGATCGTGGGGGGGTACGGATACGCAGTATTTT. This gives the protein CASSGSWGGTDTQYF.

In nucleotides, the CDR3 is TGTGCCAGCAGAAAACAGGGGGGCACAGATACGCAGTATTTT. It is translated as CASRKQGGTDTQYF. V usage is TRBV11-2 and J usage is TRBJ2-3; 8 nucleotides line up with TRBD1. Germline loops: CDR1 SGHAT, CDR2 FQNNGV. The ends lost 6 bases at V and 1 base at J; junction bases unmatched: 3. This CDR3 has 14 residues.

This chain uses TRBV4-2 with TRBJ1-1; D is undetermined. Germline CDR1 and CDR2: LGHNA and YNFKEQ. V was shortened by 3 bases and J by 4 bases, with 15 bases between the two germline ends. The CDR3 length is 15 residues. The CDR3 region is CASSQQPGGGTEAFF. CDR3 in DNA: TGTGCCAGCAGCCAGCAGCCGGGAGGCGGCACTGAAGCTTTCTTT.

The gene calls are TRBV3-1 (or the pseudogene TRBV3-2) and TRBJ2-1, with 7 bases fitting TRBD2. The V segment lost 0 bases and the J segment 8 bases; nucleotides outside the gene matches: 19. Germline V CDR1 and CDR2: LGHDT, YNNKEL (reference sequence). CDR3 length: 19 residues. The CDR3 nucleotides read TGTGCCAGCAGCCAAGATCTGGGTCGGCAGGTGGGAGGGTGGGATGAGCAGTTCTTC. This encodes CASSQDLGRQVGGWDEQFF.

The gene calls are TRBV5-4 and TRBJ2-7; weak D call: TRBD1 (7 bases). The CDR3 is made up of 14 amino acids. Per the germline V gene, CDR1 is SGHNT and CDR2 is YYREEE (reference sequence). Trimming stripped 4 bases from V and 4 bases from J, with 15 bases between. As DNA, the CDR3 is TGTGCCAGCAGCCCGCGGGACAGCAATTACGAGCAGTACTTC. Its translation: CASSPRDSNYEQYF.

The CDR3 sequence is CATSRPGQGGLVRGKLFF. CDR3 coding DNA: TGTGCCACTTCGAGACCGGGACAGGGGGGCCTAGTTCGCGGAAAACTGTTTTTT. The rearrangement uses TRBV2 and TRBJ1-4, with TRBD1 matching over 11 bases. The V and J ends lost 10 bases and 10 bases, in that order; junction bases with no gene match: 23. This CDR3 has 18 residues. Looked up from germline, CDR1 is SNHLY and CDR2 is FYNNEI.

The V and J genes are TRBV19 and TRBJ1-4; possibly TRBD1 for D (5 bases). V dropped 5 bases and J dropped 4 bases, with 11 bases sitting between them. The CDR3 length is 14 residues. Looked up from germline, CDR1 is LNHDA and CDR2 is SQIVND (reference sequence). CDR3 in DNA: TGTGCCAGTAGTGTACCGGGACTTAATGAAAAACTGTTTTTT. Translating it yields CASSVPGLNEKLFF.

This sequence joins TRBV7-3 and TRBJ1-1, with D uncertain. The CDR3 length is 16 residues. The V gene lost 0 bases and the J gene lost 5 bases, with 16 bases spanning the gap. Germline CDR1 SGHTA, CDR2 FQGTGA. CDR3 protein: CASSLTFDESGTEAFF. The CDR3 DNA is TGTGCCAGCAGCTTAACATTTGACGAAAGCGGGACTGAAGCTTTCTTT. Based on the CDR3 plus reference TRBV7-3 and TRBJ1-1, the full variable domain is GAGVSQTPSNKVTEKGKYVELRCDPISGHTALYWYRQSLGQGPEFLIYFQGTGAADDSGLPNDRFFAVRPEGSVSTLKIQRTERGDSAVYLCASSLTFDESGTEAFFGQGTRLTVV.

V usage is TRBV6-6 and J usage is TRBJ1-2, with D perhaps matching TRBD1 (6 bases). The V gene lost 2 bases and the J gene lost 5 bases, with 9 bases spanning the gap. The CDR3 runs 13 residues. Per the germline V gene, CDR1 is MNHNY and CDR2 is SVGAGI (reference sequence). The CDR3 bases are TGTGCCAGCAGTTACCGGGACACTTATGGCTACACCTTC. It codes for CASSYRDTYGYTF.

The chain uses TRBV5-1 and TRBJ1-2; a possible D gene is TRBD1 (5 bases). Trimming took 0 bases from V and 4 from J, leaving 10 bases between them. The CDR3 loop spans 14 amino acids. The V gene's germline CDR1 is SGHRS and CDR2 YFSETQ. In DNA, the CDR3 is TGCGCCAGCAGCTTGGGGCGCCAGGGCTATGGCTACACCTTC. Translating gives CASSLGRQGYGYTF.

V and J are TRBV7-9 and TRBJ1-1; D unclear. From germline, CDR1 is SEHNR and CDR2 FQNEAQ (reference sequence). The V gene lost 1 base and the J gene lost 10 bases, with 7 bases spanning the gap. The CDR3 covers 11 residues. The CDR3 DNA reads TGTGCCAGCAGCTTAGGGTCGGTAGCTTTCTTT. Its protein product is CASSLGSVAFF.

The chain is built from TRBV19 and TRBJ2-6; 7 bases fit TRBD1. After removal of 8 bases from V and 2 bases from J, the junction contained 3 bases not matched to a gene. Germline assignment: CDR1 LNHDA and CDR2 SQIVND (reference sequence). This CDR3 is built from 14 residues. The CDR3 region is CASSQGAGANVLTF. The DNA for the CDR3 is TGTGCCAGTTCCCAGGGGGCTGGGGCCAACGTCCTGACTTTC.

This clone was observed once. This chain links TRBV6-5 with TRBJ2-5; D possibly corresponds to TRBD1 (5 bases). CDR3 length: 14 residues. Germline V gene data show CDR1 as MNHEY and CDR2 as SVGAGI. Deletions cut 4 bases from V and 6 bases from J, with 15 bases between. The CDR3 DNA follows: TGTGCCAGCAGTTTCGGGCAGGGCGAACAGACCCAGTACTTC. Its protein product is CASSFGQGEQTQYF.

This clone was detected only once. The DNA for the CDR3 is TGTGCCACCAGCAGAGTTCAGGGCCGCGGATATCAGCCCCAGCATTTT. It codes for CATSRVQGRGYQPQHF. V and J are TRBV15 and TRBJ1-5, with D perhaps TRBD1 (5 bases). Germline V gene lookup returns CDR1 LNHNV and CDR2 YYDKDF (reference sequence). This CDR3 contains 16 residues. Deletions cut 1 base from V and 5 bases from J, with 15 bases between. The whole variable domain, remainder taken from reference TRBV15 and TRBJ1-5, is DAMVIQNPRYQVTQFGKPVTLSCSQTLNHNVMYWYQQKSSQAPKLLFHYYDKDFNNEADTPDNFQSRRPNTSFCFLDIRSPGLGDTAMYLCATSRVQGRGYQPQHFGDGTRLSIL.

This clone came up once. The CDR3 DNA follows: TGTGCCAGCAGCGGCCGGGACTATAACACCGGGGAGCTGTTTTTT. It codes for CASSGRDYNTGELFF. The chain combines TRBV7-9 with TRBJ2-2; TRBD2 aligns across 7 bases. CDR3 length equals 15 residues. In germline, CDR1 is SEHNR, CDR2 FQNEAQ (reference sequence). Germline trimming cut 5 bases from V and 2 bases from J; bases unmatched to any gene: 5.

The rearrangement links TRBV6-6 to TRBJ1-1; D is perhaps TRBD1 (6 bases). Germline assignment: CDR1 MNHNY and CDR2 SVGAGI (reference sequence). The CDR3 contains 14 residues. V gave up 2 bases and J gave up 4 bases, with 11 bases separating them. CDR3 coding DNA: TGTGCCAGCAGTTACGACCGACAGGCCACTGAAGCTTTCTTT. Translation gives CASSYDRQATEAFF.

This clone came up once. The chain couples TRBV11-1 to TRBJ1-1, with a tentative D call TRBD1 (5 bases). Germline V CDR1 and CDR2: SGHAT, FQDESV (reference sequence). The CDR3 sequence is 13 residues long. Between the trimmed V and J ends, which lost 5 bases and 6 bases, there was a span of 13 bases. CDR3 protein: CASSRMGGAEAFF. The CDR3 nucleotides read TGTGCCAGCAGCCGAATGGGGGGGGCTGAAGCTTTCTTT.